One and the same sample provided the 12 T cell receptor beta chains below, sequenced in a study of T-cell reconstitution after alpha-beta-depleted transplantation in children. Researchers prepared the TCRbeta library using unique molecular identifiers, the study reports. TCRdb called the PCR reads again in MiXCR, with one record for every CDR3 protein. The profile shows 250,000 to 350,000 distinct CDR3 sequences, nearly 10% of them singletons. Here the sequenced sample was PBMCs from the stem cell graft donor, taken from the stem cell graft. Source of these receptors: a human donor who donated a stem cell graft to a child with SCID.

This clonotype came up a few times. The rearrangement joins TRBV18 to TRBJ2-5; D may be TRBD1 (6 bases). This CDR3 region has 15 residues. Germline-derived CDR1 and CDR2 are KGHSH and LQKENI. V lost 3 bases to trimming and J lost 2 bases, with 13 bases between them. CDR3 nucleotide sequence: TGTGCCAGCTCACCTCTGGGGGCTTCTCAAGAGACCCAGTACTTC. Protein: CASSPLGASQETQYF.

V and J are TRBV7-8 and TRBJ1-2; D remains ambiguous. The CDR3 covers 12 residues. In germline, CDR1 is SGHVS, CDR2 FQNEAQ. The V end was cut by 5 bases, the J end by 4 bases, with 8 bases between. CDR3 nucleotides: TGTGCCAGCAGCCCCCACAGCTATGGCTACACCTTC. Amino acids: CASSPHSYGYTF.

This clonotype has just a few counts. This CDR3 reads CASRVFEVASTDTQYF. In nucleotides, the CDR3 is TGTGCCAGCAGGGTGTTTGAGGTGGCTAGCACAGATACGCAGTATTTT. This chain connects TRBV6-1 to TRBJ2-3; D gene unclear. The V gene's germline CDR1 is MNHNS and CDR2 SASEGT. The length of the CDR3 is 16 residues. V was pared by 6 bases and J by 0 bases, with 16 bases between.

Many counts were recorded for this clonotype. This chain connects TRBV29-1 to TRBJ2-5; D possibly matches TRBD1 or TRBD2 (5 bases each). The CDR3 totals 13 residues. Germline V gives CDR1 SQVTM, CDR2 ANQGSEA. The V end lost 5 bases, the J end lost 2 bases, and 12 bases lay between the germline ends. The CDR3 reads CSVRQGGQETQYF. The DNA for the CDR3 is TGCAGCGTTCGGCAGGGCGGGCAAGAGACCCAGTACTTC.

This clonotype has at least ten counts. The CDR3 DNA reads as TGCGCCAGCACCAAGGGGGCCAGCACAGATACGCAGTATTTT. Amino acid sequence: CASTKGASTDTQYF. The rearrangement joins TRBV5-1 to TRBJ2-3, with 7 bases aligning to TRBD1. V was clipped by 6 bases and J by 0 bases; unmatched bases: 4. CDR1 and CDR2 from the germline V gene are SGHRS and YFSETQ. There are 14 residues in the CDR3.

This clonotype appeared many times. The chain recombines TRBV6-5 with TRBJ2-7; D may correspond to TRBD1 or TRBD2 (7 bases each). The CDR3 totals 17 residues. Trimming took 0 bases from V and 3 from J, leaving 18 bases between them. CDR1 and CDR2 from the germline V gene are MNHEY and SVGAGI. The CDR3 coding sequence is TGTGCCAGCAGTTACTCGGGAGGGGGCCCGGGCAGCTACGAGCAGTACTTC. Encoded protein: CASSYSGGGPGSYEQYF.

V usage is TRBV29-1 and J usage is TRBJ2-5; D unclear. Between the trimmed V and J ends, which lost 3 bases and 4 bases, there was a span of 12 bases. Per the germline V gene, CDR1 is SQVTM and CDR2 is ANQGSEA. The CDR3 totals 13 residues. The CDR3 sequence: CSVDLVSAETQYF. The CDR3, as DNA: TGCAGCGTTGATCTGGTGTCTGCAGAGACCCAGTACTTC.

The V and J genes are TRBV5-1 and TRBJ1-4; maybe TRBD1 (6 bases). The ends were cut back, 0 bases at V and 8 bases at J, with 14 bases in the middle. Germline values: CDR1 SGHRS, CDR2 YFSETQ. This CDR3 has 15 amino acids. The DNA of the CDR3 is TGCGCCAGCAGCTTGGGAACACAGGGTCGAGAAAAACTGTTTTTT. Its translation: CASSLGTQGREKLFF.

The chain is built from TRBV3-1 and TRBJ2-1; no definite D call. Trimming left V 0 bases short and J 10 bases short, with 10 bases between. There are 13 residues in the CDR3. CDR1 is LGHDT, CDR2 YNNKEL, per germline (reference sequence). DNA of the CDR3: TGTGCCAGCAGCCAAGATCCGGTTACAGAGCAGTTCTTC. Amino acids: CASSQDPVTEQFF.

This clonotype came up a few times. CDR3: CASSPLAKNIQYF. CDR3 DNA: TGTGCCAGCTCACCGTTAGCCAAAAACATTCAGTACTTC. The chain links TRBV18 to TRBJ2-4; the D is unclear. Germline V gene data show CDR1 as KGHSH and CDR2 as LQKENI. This CDR3 is built from 13 residues. The ends were cut back, 3 bases at V and 0 bases at J, with 3 bases in the middle. Full variable domain (outside the CDR3, taken from reference TRBV18 and TRBJ2-4): NAGVMQNPRHLVRRRGQEARLRCSPMKGHSHVYWYRQLPEEGLKFMVYLQKENIIDESGMPKERFSAEFPKEGPSILRIQQVVRGDSAAYFCASSPLAKNIQYFGAGTRLSVL.

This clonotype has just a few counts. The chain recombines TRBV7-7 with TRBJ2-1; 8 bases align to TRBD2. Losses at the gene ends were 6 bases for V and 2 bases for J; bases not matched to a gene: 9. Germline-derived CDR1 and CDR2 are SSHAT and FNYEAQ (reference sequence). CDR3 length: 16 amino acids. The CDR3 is CASSLGAGGPYNEQFF. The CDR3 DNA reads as TGTGCCAGCAGTCTAGGGGCGGGGGGCCCCTACAATGAGCAGTTCTTC.

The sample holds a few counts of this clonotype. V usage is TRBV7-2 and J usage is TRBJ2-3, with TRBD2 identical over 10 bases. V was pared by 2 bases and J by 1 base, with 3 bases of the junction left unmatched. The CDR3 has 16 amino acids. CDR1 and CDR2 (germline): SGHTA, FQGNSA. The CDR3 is CASSLQSGGGTDTQYF. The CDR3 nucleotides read TGTGCCAGCAGCTTACAAAGCGGGGGGGGCACAGATACGCAGTATTTT.